The T cell receptor beta chain described here comes from a study of T-cell memory formation after mild COVID-19. CDR1 LNHNV and CDR2 YYDKDF come from the germline V gene (reference sequence). The J segment lost 2 bases and the V segment lost 5 bases, leaving 3 bases of the junction unmatched. The CDR3 length is 14 residues. This clonotype was counted between two and nine times. Using its own MiXCR run on the 5' RACE reads, TCRdb lists one record per CDR3 protein. Of around 370,000 distinct CDR3 sequences listed, around 20% are singletons. The origin of this receptor is an adult woman who had mild COVID-19 (a few samples of this study predate the infection). Cell type and time point are not known. The chain combines TRBV15 with TRBJ2-5; TRBD2 agrees at 9 bases. The material sequenced was PBMCs or a T cell subset sorted from them (not recorded which). CDR3 protein: CATSRLAEQETQYF. CDR3 sequence (DNA): TGTGCCACCAGCCGACTAGCGGAGCAAGAGACCCAGTACTTC.